The source of this T cell receptor (beta chain) is a study of CXCR3-negative and CXCR3-positive naive CD8 T cells. As for the study in general: Sequencing yielded 120 million to 150 million TRB reads, roughly 1.5 +/- 0.3 million per library. Study results and caveats: Both naive subsets had comparably high diversity; memory CD8+ cells much lower.

The CDR3 runs 13 residues. The germline V gene encodes CDR1 SQVTM and CDR2 ANQGSEA. As concerns this clonotype: Its antigen is undetermined.

The TRB libraries of cDNA were built by UMI-labeled 5' RACE. TCRdb re-analyzed the 5' RACE reads; it lists each CDR3 protein once, without DNA. The sample spans 35,000 to 50,000 distinct CDR3 sequences; the ten largest clones claim about 10%. This TCR was sampled from a human donor in good health. Some clones in this sample may be carry-over from other donors' samples. This rearrangement joins TRBV29-1 to TRBJ1-2; TCRdb proposes TRBD1, but this gene call is untestable without DNA. The sample was memory CD8+ T cells from blood. The CDR3 spells CSVELSDSYGYTF.